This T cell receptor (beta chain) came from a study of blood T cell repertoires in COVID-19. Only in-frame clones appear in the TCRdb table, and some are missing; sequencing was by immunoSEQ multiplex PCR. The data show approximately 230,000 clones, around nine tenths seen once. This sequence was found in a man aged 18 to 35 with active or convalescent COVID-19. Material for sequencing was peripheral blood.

This CDR3 is CASSLGGNLPAQEDNNSPLHF. The DNA of the CDR3 is TGTGCCAGCAGTTTAGGGGGGAACCTGCCGGCCCAGGAGGACAATAATTCACCCCTCCACTTT. The V call is TRBV27, the J call TRBJ1-6; D possibly corresponds to TRBD1 (5 bases). Germline CDR1 is MNHEY and CDR2 is SMNVEV (reference sequence). With 2 bases removed from V and 5 bases from J, the gap between germline ends came to 28 bases. This CDR3 has 21 residues.